This note documents a single TCR beta chain sequence. Its antigen is currently not known. No base-level quality is on record; no much larger clone is a single base apart. Before the diagnostic colonoscopy, none of the ulcerative colitis patients had been given any immunosuppressive medication. Blood was sampled at the same time as the colonoscopy. The Wizard kit (Promega) was used to extract genomic DNA from the blood and intestinal samples. Using the immunoSEQ TRB Survey service, rearranged CDR3 beta regions were amplified from genomic DNA with multiplex V and J primers. To keep sequencing depth the same across samples, survey-level depth of up to 500,000 reads per sample was applied. Libraries were purified and pooled, and sequencing was performed on Illumina technology. The original methods were these. Productive clonality, sample overlap, pairwise scatters, CDR3 beta length, V/D/J gene usage and productiveness were all assessed with the immunoSEQ online tools. Alongside Shannon and Simpson indices, calculated diversity was computed as the number of unique rearrangements divided by total templates, multiplied by 100. Principal component analysis used the R prcomp function and ggbiplot package on Z-score normalized data. Morisita's index was used to measure clonal overlap between blood and rectum within each subject. Not all clones reach the TCRdb copy of this immuneACCESS table, which keeps in-frame sequences only. Checked studies attribute under half of the gap to unresolved V genes and leave the rest unexplained. V and J calls and clone size are given by that table; D and trimming were obtained from the DNA. The sample table holds roughly 30,000 clones, of which around 80% were seen once. The top ten hold 3.5% to 4.5% of the sample.

The data belong to a study of pediatric ulcerative colitis (dated by TCRdb to between 2017 and 2020). Broadly, across the study: Pancolitis was present in several ulcerative colitis patients and left-sided colitis in two, and histology consistent with ulcerative colitis was found in all of these patients. From 8 to 10 newly diagnosed, treatment-naive pediatric ulcerative colitis patients and four non-IBD control children, paired blood and rectal samples were collected. By Pediatric Ulcerative Colitis Activity Index, a couple of patients had mild disease, several had moderate disease and three had acute severe colitis. The research as a whole found: Two rectal CDR3 clonotypes turned up in every ulcerative colitis patient but in none of the controls. Repertoires were derived from total lymphocyte DNA, so rare subsets such as regulatory T cells may have patterns not reflected. Compared with controls, ulcerative colitis patients showed significantly higher autologous blood-rectal clonal overlap, a finding that suggests increased T cell trafficking to inflamed tissue. The healthy control group was small, consisting of only four individuals. For technical reasons, the blood samples of a couple of patients yielded substantially fewer templates, so those samples were excluded from the blood-rectal overlap analysis. Controls, mild-moderate and acute severe colitis patients were separated by rectal repertoire features, and reduced rectal diversity due to clonal expansions was observed in acute severe colitis.

The germline V gene provides CDR1 SQVTM and CDR2 ANQGSEA. At the junction V is shortened by 6 bases and J by 3 bases, with 8 bases in between. The CDR3 has 11 amino acids, counting the end cysteine and phenylalanine. Only the CDR3 DNA is retained, 33 bases long and in frame from the first base. This sequence uses TRBV29-1 and TRBJ1-1; the D gene is not confidently resolved. This TCR was recovered from a boy younger than 18 with severe ulcerative colitis. The specimen sequenced was blood. The CDR3 reads CSVPSHTEAFF. Read as DNA, the sequence is TGCAGCGTGCCGAGCCACACTGAAGCTTTCTTT.